This T cell receptor (beta chain) was sequenced during a study of cytomegalovirus exposure and HLA in healthy donors. Findings and limits, study-wide: Later analysis identified several of the most significant clusters that appeared linked to common viral pathogens. Presence/absence analyses supposed approximately even sequencing depth among donors.

V was shortened by 1 base and J by 4 bases, with 7 bases between the two germline ends. This CDR3 spans 13 amino acids. Germline-derived CDR1 and CDR2 are SGHVS and FNYEAQ. To note about this clone: Its antigen is currently unknown.

The PCR used 60 Vbeta and 13 Jbeta primers. Sequencing used immunoSEQ multiplex PCR; TCRdb keeps in-frame clones, though not all of them. The sample has over 75,000 clones, roughly two thirds seen once; the top ten hold over 2%. The receptor was derived from a human donor in good health. Specimen: PBMCs. The chain has TRBV7-6 and TRBJ1-1; possible D gene TRBD1, 5 bases. CDR3 protein: CASSLGQITEAFF. CDR3 bases: TGTGCCAGCAGCTTAGGACAGATCACTGAAGCTTTCTTT.